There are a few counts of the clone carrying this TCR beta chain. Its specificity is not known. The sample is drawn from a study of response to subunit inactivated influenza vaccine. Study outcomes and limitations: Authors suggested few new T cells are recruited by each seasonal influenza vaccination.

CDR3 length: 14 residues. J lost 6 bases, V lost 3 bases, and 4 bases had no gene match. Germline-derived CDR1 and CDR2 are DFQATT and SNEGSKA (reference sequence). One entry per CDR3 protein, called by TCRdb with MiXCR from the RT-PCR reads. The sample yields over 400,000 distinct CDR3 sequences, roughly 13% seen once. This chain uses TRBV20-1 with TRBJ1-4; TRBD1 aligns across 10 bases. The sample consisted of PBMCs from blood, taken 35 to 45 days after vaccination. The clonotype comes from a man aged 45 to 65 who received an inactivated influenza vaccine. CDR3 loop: CSARRQGAYEKLFF. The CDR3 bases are TGCAGTGCTAGGCGACAGGGGGCTTATGAAAAACTGTTTTTT.